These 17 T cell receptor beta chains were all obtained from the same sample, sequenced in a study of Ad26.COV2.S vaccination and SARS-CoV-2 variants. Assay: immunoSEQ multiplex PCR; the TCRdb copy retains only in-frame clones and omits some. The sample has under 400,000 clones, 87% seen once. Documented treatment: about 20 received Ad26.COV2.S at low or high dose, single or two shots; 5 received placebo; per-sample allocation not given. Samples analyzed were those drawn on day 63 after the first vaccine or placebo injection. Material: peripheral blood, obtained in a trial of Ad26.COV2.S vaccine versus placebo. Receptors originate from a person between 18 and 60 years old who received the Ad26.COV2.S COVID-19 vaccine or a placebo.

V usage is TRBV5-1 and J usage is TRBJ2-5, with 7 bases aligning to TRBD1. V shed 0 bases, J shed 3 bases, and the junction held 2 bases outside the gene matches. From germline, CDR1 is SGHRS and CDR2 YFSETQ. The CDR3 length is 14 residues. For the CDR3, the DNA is TGCGCCAGCAGCTTGGGGGGACAGAAAGAGACCCAGTACTTC. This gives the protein CASSLGGQKETQYF.

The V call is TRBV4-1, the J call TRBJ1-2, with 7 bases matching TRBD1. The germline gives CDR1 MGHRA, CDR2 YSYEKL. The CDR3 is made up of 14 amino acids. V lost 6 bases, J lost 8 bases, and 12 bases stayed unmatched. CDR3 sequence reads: CASSYLGDSEGYTF. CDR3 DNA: TGCGCCAGCAGTTACCTCGGGGACAGTGAAGGCTACACCTTC.

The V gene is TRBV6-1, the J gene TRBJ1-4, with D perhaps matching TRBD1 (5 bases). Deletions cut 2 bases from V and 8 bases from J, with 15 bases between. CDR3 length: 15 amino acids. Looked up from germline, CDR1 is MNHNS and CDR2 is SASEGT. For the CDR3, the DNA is TGTGCCAGCAGTGAAAGGCAGGGACGACGGGAAAAACTGTTTTTT. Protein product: CASSERQGRREKLFF.

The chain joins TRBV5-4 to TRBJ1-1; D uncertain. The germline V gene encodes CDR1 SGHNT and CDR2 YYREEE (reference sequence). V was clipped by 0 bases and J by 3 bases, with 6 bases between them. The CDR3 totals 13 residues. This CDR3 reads CASSLGWDTEAFF. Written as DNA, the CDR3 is TGTGCCAGCAGCTTGGGTTGGGACACTGAAGCTTTCTTT.

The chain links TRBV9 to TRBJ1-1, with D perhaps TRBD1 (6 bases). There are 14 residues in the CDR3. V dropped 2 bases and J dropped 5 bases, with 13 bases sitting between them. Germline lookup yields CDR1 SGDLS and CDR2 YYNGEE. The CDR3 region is CASSVRSTGTEAFF. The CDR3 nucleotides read TGTGCCAGCAGCGTCCGATCAACAGGGACTGAAGCTTTCTTT.

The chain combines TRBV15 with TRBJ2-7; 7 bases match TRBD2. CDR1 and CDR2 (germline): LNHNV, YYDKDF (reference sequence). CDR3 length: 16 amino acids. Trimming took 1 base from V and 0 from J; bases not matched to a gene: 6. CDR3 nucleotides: TGTGCCACCAGCAGAGCGGTGGGAGGGGACTCCTACGAGCAGTACTTC. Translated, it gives CATSRAVGGDSYEQYF.

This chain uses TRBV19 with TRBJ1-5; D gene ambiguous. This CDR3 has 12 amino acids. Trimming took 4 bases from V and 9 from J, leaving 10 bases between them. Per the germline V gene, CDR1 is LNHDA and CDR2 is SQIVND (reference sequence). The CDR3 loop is CASSTGVGPQHF. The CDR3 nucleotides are TGTGCCAGTAGTACGGGAGTGGGGCCCCAGCATTTT.

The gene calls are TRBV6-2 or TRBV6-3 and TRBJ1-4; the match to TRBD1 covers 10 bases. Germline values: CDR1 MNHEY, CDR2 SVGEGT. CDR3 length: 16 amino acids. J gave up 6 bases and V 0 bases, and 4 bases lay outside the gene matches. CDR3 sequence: CASSYSSGTGDEKLFF. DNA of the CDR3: TGTGCCAGCAGTTACTCCTCCGGGACAGGGGATGAAAAACTGTTTTTT.

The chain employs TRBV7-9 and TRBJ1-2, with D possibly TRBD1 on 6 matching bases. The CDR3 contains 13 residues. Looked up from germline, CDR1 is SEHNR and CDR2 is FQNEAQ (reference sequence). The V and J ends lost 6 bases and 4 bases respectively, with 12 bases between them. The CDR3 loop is CASSPTDSYGYTF. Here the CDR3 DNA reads TGTGCCAGCAGTCCCACGGACAGCTATGGCTACACCTTC.

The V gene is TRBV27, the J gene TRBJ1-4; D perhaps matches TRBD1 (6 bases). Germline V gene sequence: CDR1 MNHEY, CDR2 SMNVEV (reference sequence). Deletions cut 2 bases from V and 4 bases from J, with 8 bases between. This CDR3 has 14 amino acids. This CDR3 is CASSLEGHNEKLFF. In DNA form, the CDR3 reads TGTGCCAGCAGTTTAGAGGGACATAATGAAAAACTGTTTTTT. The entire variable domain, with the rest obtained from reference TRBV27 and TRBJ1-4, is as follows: EAQVTQNPRYLITVTGKKLTVTCSQNMNHEYMSWYRQDPGLGLRQIYYSMNVEVTDKGDVPEGYKVSRKEKRNFPLILESPSPNQTSLYFCASSLEGHNEKLFFGSGTQLSVL.

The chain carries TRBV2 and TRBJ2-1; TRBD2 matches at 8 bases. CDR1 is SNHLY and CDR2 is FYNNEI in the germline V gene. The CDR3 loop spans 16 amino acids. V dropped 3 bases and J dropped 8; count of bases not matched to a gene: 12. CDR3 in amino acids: CASSDDDGGAVDEQFF. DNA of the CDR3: TGTGCCAGCAGTGACGATGACGGGGGGGCCGTCGATGAGCAGTTCTTC.

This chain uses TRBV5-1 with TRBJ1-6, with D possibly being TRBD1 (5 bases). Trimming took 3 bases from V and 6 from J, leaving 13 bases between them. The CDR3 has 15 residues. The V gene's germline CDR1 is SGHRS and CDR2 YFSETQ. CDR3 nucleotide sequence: TGCGCCAGCAGCTCTTATCAGGGATCTAATTCACCCCTCCACTTT. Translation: CASSSYQGSNSPLHF.

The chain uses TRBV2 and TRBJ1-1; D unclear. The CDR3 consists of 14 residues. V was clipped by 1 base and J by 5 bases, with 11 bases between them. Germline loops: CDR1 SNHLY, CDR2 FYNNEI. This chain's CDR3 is CASSEELPRTEAFF. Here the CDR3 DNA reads TGTGCCAGCAGTGAAGAGCTCCCGAGGACTGAAGCTTTCTTT.

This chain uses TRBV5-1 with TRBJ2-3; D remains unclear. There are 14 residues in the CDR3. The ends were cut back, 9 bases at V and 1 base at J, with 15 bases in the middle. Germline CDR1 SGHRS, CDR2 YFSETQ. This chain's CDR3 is CATLRVGGTDTQYF. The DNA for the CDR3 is TGCGCCACCCTAAGGGTAGGTGGCACAGATACGCAGTATTTT.

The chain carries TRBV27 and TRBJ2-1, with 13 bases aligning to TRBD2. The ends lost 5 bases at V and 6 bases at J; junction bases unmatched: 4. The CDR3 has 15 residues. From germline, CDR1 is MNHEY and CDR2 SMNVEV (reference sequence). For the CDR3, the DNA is TGTGCCAGCAGTATGGGACTAGCGGGGCGCAATGAGCAGTTCTTC. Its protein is CASSMGLAGRNEQFF.

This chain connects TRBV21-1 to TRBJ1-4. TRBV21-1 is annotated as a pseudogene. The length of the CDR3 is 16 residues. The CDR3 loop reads CASSKAGGGGVEKLFF. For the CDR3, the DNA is TGTGCCAGCAGCAAGGCGGGCGGGGGTGGCGTTGAAAAACTGTTTTTT.

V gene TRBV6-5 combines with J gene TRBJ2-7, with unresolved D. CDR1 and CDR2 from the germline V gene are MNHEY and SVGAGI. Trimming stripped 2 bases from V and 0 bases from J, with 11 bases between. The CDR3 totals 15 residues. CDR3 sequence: CASSYNLKSSYEQYF. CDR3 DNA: TGTGCCAGCAGTTACAACTTAAAGAGCTCCTACGAGCAGTACTTC.